The clone carrying this T cell receptor (beta chain) was detected once. Antigen specificity is unknown. This sample is part of a study of T cell responses to AZD1222 COVID-19 vaccine. The assay was immunoSEQ multiplex PCR, and TCRdb's table has in-frame clones only and misses some. The data contain tens of thousands of clones, around 90% of them singletons. Study-wide results and limits: The donor group comprised mostly white British people and more females; the analysis possibly underestimated clonal diversity. Dominant CD4 TCR responses targeted spike regions 160-218 and 743-854.

From germline, CDR1 is SGHRS and CDR2 YFSETQ. The CDR3 covers 15 residues. V was pared by 4 bases and J by 1 base, with 13 bases between. The TCR originated in an adult in good health. Material: peripheral blood, obtained on day 0 of AZD1222 vaccination. V gene TRBV5-1 combines with J gene TRBJ2-3; perhaps TRBD2 as D (6 bases). The CDR3 coding sequence is TGCGCCAGCAGCATGACTAGTACTGGCACAGATACGCAGTATTTT. Translation gives CASSMTSTGTDTQYF.